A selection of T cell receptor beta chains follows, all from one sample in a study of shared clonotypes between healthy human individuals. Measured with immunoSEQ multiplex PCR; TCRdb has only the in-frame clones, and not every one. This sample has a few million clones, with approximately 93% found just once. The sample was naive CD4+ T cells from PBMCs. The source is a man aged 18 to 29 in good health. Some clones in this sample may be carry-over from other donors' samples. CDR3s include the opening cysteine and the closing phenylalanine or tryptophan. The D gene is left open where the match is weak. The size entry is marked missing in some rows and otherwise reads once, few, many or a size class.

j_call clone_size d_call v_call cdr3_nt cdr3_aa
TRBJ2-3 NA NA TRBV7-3 TGTGCCAGCAGCATACCCTCTAGCACAGATACGCAGTATTTT CASSIPSSTDTQYF
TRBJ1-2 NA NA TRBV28 TGTGCCAGCAGTCGATACGCTGGCTACACCTTC CASSRYAGYTF
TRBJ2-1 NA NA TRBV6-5 TGTGCCAGCAGTCTACAGGTGTCCTACAATAATGAGCAGTTCTTC CASSLQVSYNNEQFF
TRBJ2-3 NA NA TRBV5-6 TGTGCCAGCAGCCCAGACATGGGGGCAGATACGCAGTATTTT CASSPDMGADTQYF
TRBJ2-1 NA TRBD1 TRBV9 TGTGCCAGCAGTAGGGGGCCGGTATACAATGAGCAGTTCTTC CASSRGPVYNEQFF
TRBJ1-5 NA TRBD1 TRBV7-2 TGTGCCAGCAGCTTACAGGGGGGGGCGGGTCAGCCCCAGCATTTT CASSLQGGAGQPQHF
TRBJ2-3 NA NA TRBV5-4 TGTGCCAGCAGCTGGGCGACTACCACGGCGGAGACAGATACGCAGTATTTT CASSWATTTAETDTQYF
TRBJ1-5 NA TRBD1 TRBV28 TGTGCCAGCAGCCGCCCGGGACAGTATAGCAATCAGCCCCAGCATTTT CASSRPGQYSNQPQHF
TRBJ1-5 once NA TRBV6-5 TGTGCCAGCAGTTACTCGGGACTCCGGGGGGGTCAGCCCCAGCATTTT CASSYSGLRGGQPQHF
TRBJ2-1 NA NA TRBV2 TGTGCCAGCACCACCGACCGGGGGCCGGTATATGAGCAGTTCTTC CASTTDRGPVYEQFF
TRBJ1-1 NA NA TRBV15 TGTGCCACCAGCAGTTACAGGGTGGCCGGCGCCGAAGCTTTCTTT CATSSYRVAGAEAFF
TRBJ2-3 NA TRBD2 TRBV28 TGTGCCAGCAGTTTCCTTGGTAGCGGGATTCCTGAGACTAGCACAGATACGCAGTATTTT CASSFLGSGIPETSTDTQYF
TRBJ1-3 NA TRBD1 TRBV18 TGTGCCAGCTCACCGACGGGGTCAGGGGGAGACACCATATATTTT CASSPTGSGGDTIYF
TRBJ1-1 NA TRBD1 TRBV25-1 TGTGCCAGCAGTGTTACAGGGGGAGCTGAAGCTTTCTTT CASSVTGGAEAFF
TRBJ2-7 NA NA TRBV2 TGTGCCAGCAGTGAAGAGGGAGGAGGGGGCTACGAGCAGTACTTC CASSEEGGGGYEQYF
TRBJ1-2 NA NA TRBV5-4 TGTGCCAGCAGCGTAACCCAGGCAAACTATGGCTACACCTTC CASSVTQANYGYTF
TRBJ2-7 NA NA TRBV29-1 TGCAGCGCGTCGCGGGCCTACGAGCAGTACTTC CSASRAYEQYF
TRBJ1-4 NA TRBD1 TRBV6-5 TGTGCCAGCAGCCTAGACAGGGCGGGAAATGAAAAACTGTTTTTT CASSLDRAGNEKLFF
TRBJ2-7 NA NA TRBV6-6 TGTGCCAGCAGTTCCCCGGACAGACTTTCCTACGAGCAGTACTTC CASSSPDRLSYEQYF
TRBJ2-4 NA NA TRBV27 TGTGCCAGCAGTTTTACACTTGCCCCGTATGGCATTCAGTACTTC CASSFTLAPYGIQYF
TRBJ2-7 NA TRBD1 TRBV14 TGTGCCAGCAGGCCCGGTGGGACAGGGAGGTACGAGCAGTACTTC CASRPGGTGRYEQYF
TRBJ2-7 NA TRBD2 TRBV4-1 TGCGCCAGCAGCCGGGCGGGAGGGTCCTACGAGCAGTACTTC CASSRAGGSYEQYF
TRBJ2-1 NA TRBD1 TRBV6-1 TGTGCCAGCACCGGGACAGGGTACAATGAGCAGTTCTTC CASTGTGYNEQFF
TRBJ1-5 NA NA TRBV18 TGTGCCAGCTCTCCTGGGGGGAATCAGCCCCAGCATTTT CASSPGGNQPQHF
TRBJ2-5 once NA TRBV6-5 TGTGCCAGCAGTTACTCGCCAGGGGACGAGACCCAGTACTTC CASSYSPGDETQYF
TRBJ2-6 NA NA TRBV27 TGTGCCAGCACCCGGCGGGCTGGGGCCAACGTCCTGACTTTC CASTRRAGANVLTF
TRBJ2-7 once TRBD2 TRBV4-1 TGCGCCAGCAGCCCTAGCGGGTACTCCTACGAGCAGTACTTC CASSPSGYSYEQYF
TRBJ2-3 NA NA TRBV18 TGTGCCAGCTCACCCGGACCGGGCACAGATACGCAGTATTTT CASSPGPGTDTQYF
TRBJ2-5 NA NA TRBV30 TGTGCCTGGGGGAATCGGGAGACCCAGTACTTC CAWGNRETQYF
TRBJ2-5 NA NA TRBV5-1 TGCGCCAGCAGCTTGAGTTTGGCGTACCAAGAGACCCAGTACTTC CASSLSLAYQETQYF
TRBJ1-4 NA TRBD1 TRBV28 TGTGCCAGCAGCCTCGACAGGGTTCTGTTTTTT CASSLDRVLFF
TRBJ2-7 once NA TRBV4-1 TGCGCCAGCAGCCAAGAAAAAAGAGGCAGCTTCCCCGGGTCCTACGAGCAGTACTTC CASSQEKRGSFPGSYEQYF
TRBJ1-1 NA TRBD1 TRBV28 TGTGCCAGCAGTTTAGCAGGGGGCGTTCGAGCTTTCTTT CASSLAGGVRAFF
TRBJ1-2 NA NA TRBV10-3 TGTGCCATCAGTCCGGACCTTCAAGGGTACTATGGCTACACCTTC CAISPDLQGYYGYTF
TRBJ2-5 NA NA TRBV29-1 TGCAGCGTTCAGGGGGGAGAAGAGACCCGGTACTTC CSVQGGEETRYF
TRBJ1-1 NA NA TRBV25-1 TGTGCCAGCAGTCCCAGGGCGCACACTGAAGCTTTCTTT CASSPRAHTEAFF
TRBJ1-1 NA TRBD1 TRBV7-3 TGTGCCAGCAGCCGCACAGGGGGCGGTGAAGCTTTCTTT CASSRTGGGEAFF
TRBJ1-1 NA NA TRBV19 TGTGCCAGTAGTATACTGGCACCGAACACTGAAGCTTTCTTT CASSILAPNTEAFF
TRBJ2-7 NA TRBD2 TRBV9 TGTGCCAGCAGCACCCAGGCGGCGGGAGGGGATTACGAGCAGTACTTC CASSTQAAGGDYEQYF
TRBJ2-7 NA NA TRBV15 TGTGCCACCAGCCGGGGCCACGAGCAGTACTTC CATSRGHEQYF
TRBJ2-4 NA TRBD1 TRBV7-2 TGTGCCAGCAGCTCCAGACAGGGGATCGACATTCAGTACTTC CASSSRQGIDIQYF
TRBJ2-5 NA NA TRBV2 TGTGCCAGTATGCAGGAGGTTACGGGAGAGACCCAGTACTTC CASMQEVTGETQYF
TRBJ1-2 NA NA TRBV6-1 TGTGCCAGCAGTGAGGTGACCGGGACATTCTATGGCTACACCTTC CASSEVTGTFYGYTF
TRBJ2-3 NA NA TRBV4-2 TGTGCCAGCAGCCCAAAAGTGAGCACAGATACGCAGTATTTT CASSPKVSTDTQYF
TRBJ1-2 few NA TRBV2 TGTGCCAGCAGTGTCTTGGGTTCTGATGGCTACACCTTC CASSVLGSDGYTF
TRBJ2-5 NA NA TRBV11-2 TGTGCCAGCAGCTCCTCGGGACCCCAAGAGACCCAGTACTTC CASSSSGPQETQYF
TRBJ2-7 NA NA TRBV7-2 TGTGCCAGCAGCCCTTTTTCCTCCTCCTACGAGCAGTACTTC CASSPFSSSYEQYF
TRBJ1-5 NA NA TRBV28 TGTGCCAGCAACCCAACCCTATTTCGGGGGCTGAATCAGCCCCAGCATTTT CASNPTLFRGLNQPQHF
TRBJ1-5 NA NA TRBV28 TGTGCCAGCAGTTTCATTCAGGGGAGTCAGCCCCAGCATTTT CASSFIQGSQPQHF
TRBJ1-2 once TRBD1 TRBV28 TGTGCCAGCAGTCTCCGACAGGGGGCGACCGGCTACACCTTC CASSLRQGATGYTF
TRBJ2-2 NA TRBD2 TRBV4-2 TGTGCCAGCAGCCAAGATTTTGCTAGCGGGAGATCCGGGGAGCTGTTTTTT CASSQDFASGRSGELFF
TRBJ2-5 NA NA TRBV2 TGTGCCAGCAGTGAGTGGACAGCGGAAGAGACCCAGTACTTC CASSEWTAEETQYF
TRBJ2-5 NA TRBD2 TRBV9 TGTGCCAGCAGCGGGGGACTAGCGGTACAAGAGACCCAGTACTTC CASSGGLAVQETQYF
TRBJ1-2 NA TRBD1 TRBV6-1 TGTGCCAGCAGTGTCAGGGACAGGGAGGGATATGGCTACACCTTC CASSVRDREGYGYTF